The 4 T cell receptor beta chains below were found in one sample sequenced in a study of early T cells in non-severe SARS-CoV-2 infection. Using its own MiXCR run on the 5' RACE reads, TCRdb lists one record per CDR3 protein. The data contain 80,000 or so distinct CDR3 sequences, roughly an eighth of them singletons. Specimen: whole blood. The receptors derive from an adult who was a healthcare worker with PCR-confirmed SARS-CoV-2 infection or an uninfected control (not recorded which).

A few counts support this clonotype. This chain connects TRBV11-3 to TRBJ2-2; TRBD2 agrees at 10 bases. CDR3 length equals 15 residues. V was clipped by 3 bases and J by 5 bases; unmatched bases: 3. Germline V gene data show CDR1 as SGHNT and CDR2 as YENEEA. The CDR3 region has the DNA TGTGCCAGCAGCTTGTCGGGACTAGCGACCGGGGAGCTGTTTTTT. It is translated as CASSLSGLATGELFF.

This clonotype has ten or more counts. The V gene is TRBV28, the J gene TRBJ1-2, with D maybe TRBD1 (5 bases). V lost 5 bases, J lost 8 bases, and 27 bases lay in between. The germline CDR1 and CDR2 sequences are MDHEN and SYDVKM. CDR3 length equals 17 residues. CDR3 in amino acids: CASSTHSGLGTAGGYTF. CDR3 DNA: TGTGCCAGCAGTACCCATTCGGGACTCGGTACCGCGGGAGGCTACACCTTC.

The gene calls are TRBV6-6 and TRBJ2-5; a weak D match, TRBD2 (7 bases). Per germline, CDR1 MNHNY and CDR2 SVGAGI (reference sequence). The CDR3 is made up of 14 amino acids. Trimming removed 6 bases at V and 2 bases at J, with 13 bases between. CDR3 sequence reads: CASRIGGGQETQYF. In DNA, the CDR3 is TGTGCCAGCAGGATAGGGGGGGGACAAGAGACCCAGTACTTC.

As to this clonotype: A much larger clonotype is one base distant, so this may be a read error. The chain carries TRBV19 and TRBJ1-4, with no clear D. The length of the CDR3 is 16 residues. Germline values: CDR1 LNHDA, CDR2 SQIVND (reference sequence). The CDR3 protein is CASGIRSSATNEKLFF. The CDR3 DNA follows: TGTGCCAGTGGTATTCGCAGCTCAGCAACTAATGAAAAACTGTTTTTT.